One sample yielded the 29 T cell receptor beta chains listed below, sequenced in a study of beta chain features in type 1 diabetes. Expressed TCRB transcripts got sequenced, as all isolated RNA was reverse transcribed. Using immunoSEQ multiplex PCR, the repertoire was profiled, and TCRdb retains in-frame clones only, with some absent. The sample lists 140,000 or so clones, 10% occurring once. Sequenced material: naive CD4+ T cells from blood. The receptors stem from a young man in good health.

In its sample, this clone was seen many times. The genes are TRBV7-3 and TRBJ2-1; no clear D. With 4 bases removed from V and 5 bases from J, the gap between germline ends came to 6 bases. The germline V gene has CDR1 SGHTA and CDR2 FQGTGA. The CDR3 has 12 amino acids. CDR3 loop: CASSSPDNEQFF. CDR3 bases: TGTGCCAGCAGCTCCCCCGACAATGAGCAGTTCTTC.

This chain uses TRBV25-1 with TRBJ2-1; tentative D call: TRBD1 (5 bases). The CDR3 extends over 15 amino acids. Germline assignment: CDR1 MGHDK and CDR2 SYGVNS. The V end lost 5 bases, the J end lost 6 bases, and 17 bases lay between the germline ends. The CDR3 loop is CASSSPRARVNEQFF. CDR3 nucleotides: TGTGCCAGCAGTTCCCCTCGGGCCAGGGTCAATGAGCAGTTCTTC.

The chain combines TRBV29-1 with TRBJ1-2, with a possible D match to TRBD1 (5 bases). The CDR3 is 15 residues long. Germline CDR1 reads SQVTM; CDR2 reads ANQGSEA. Trimming cost V 0 bases and J 4 bases, with 15 bases left between them. CDR3 sequence reads: CSVEDGLWQGYGYTF. CDR3 sequence (DNA): TGCAGCGTTGAAGATGGCCTTTGGCAGGGCTATGGCTACACCTTC. The full variable domain, in which reference TRBV29-1 and TRBJ1-2 provide the parts outside the CDR3, is SAVISQKPSRDICQRGTSLTIQCQVDSQVTMMFWYRQQPGQSLTLIATANQGSEATYESGFVIDKFPISRPNLTFSTLTVSNMSPEDSSIYLCSVEDGLWQGYGYTFGSGTRLTVV.

This clone has only a few counts. The junction shows a germline mismatch at one end, possibly a read error. V is TRBV5-4 and J is TRBJ2-7, with TRBD2 as a possible D gene (6 bases). Germline-derived CDR1 and CDR2 are SGHNT and YYREEE (reference sequence). The CDR3 sequence is 14 residues long. The CDR3 region is CASSQGTSTYEQYF. CDR3 in DNA: TGCGCCAGCAGCCAAGGGACTTCTACCTACGAGCAGTACTTC.

V is TRBV10-2 and J is TRBJ2-4; D possibly corresponds to TRBD2 (5 bases). This CDR3 is 13 amino acids long. Germline CDR1 and CDR2: WSHSY and SAAADI. The V gene lost 6 bases and the J gene lost 6 bases, with 12 bases spanning the gap. The CDR3 here is CASRLARGNIQYF. CDR3 nucleotides: TGCGCCAGCAGGCTAGCCCGGGGAAACATTCAGTACTTC.

This clone was recorded a few times. The chain links TRBV27 to TRBJ2-2; 11 bases are a match to TRBD1. This CDR3 has 15 residues. Germline V gene data show CDR1 as MNHEY and CDR2 as SMNVEV (reference sequence). V was pared by 5 bases and J by 5 bases, with 4 bases of the junction left unmatched. The DNA of the CDR3 is TGTGCCAGCAGTCCCGGGACAGGGGGAACCGGGGAGCTGTTTTTT. Translating it yields CASSPGTGGTGELFF.

This sequence joins TRBV4-1 and TRBJ2-1; 8 nucleotides agree with TRBD2. Per the germline V gene, CDR1 is MGHRA and CDR2 is YSYEKL. CDR3 length: 15 residues. The J segment lost 6 bases and the V segment lost 4 bases, leaving 8 bases of the junction unmatched. CDR3 in DNA: TGCGCCAGCAGCCGGACGTTGGCGGGGGGCAATGAGCAGTTCTTC. Translation: CASSRTLAGGNEQFF.

In this sample, this clone turned up a few times. The V gene is TRBV7-3, the J gene TRBJ2-1, with a weak D call TRBD2 (6 bases). Trimming removed 5 bases from V and 8 bases from J, with 19 bases in between. Germline V lookup: CDR1 SGHTA, CDR2 FQGTGA. This CDR3 comprises 15 residues. The CDR3 nucleotides are TGTGCCAGCAGCACCACTAGCAAGCCTTTCGATGAGCAGTTCTTC. Its protein product is CASSTTSKPFDEQFF.

The chain combines TRBV4-3 with TRBJ2-5; D remains unclear. The last part of the DNA fits TRBJ2-7 better; the J call may be wrong. Germline CDR1 LGHNA, CDR2 YSLEER. This CDR3 has 15 amino acids. The CDR3 sequence is CASSLYRQVDYEQYF. The CDR3 DNA sequence: TGCGCCAGCAGTCTATACCGTCAGGTAGATTACGAGCAGTACTTC.

This chain uses TRBV19 with TRBJ2-3, with a tentative D call TRBD1 (6 bases). Germline V gene lookup returns CDR1 LNHDA and CDR2 SQIVND (reference sequence). Deletions cut 6 bases from V and 0 bases from J, with 16 bases between. The CDR3 has 16 amino acids. The CDR3 sequence is CASRGQQGQSTDTQYF. The CDR3 DNA reads as TGTGCCAGTAGGGGGCAACAGGGACAAAGCACAGATACGCAGTATTTT. Using reference TRBV19 and TRBJ2-3 for the parts outside the CDR3, the full variable domain is DGGITQSPKYLFRKEGQNVTLSCEQNLNHDAMYWYRQDPGQGLRLIYYSQIVNDFQKGDIAEGYSVSREKKESFPLTVTSAQKNPTAFYLCASRGQQGQSTDTQYFGPGTRLTVL.

This clone was counted a few times. The J gene is TRBJ1-2, the V gene TRBV18; no firm D call. CDR3 length: 14 residues. CDR1 KGHSH and CDR2 LQKENI come from the germline V gene. Trimming stripped 1 base from V and 8 bases from J, with 14 bases between. The CDR3, as DNA: TGTGCCAGCTCACCACAGGTAGGATCGGGGGGCTACACCTTC. This encodes CASSPQVGSGGYTF.

This clone was recorded a few times. As DNA, the CDR3 is TGTGCCAGCAGCCTCCAGGGTAATGGTCAGCCCCAGCATTTT. This encodes CASSLQGNGQPQHF. The gene calls are TRBV11-2 and TRBJ1-5, with D perhaps matching TRBD1 (5 bases). The CDR3 loop spans 14 amino acids. In germline, CDR1 is SGHAT, CDR2 FQNNGV. Trimming removed 5 bases at V and 6 bases at J, with 14 bases between.

This clone has only a few counts. The chain uses TRBV5-4 and TRBJ2-3, with D possibly being TRBD1 (5 bases). Per germline, CDR1 SGHNT and CDR2 YYREEE (reference sequence). The V gene lost 0 bases and the J gene lost 2 bases, with 7 bases spanning the gap. The CDR3 runs 14 residues. CDR3 nucleotides: TGTGCCAGCAGCTTGGTTGGGGCCACAGATACGCAGTATTTT. It is translated as CASSLVGATDTQYF.

The chain has TRBV9 and TRBJ2-7; a possible D gene is TRBD1 (6 bases). The germline V gene has CDR1 SGDLS and CDR2 YYNGEE. The CDR3 is 15 amino acids. Trimming cost V 0 bases and J 3 bases, with 13 bases left between them. DNA for the CDR3: TGTGCCAGCAGCGTAGATTCAGGGGCGATCTACGAGCAGTACTTC. Residues: CASSVDSGAIYEQYF.

This clone was picked up a small number of times. The rearrangement uses TRBV1 and TRBJ2-3; the table calls TRBD2, which could not be checked here. TRBV1 is a known pseudogene. The CDR3 contains 20 residues. DNA for the CDR3: TGCACCAGCAGTTCCTCCCGGGGGCTAGCGGGGGGAACTAGCACAGATACGCAGTATTTT. This encodes CTSSSSRGLAGGTSTDTQYF.

This clone turned up a few times. This chain uses TRBV19 with TRBJ2-1; maybe TRBD1 (6 bases). Germline CDR1 is LNHDA and CDR2 is SQIVND (reference sequence). CDR3 length: 12 amino acids. V lost 5 bases, J lost 10 bases, and 12 bases lay in between. For the CDR3, the DNA is TGTGCCAGTAGTCTCAGGGGTGAAGAGCAGTTCTTC. Its translation is CASSLRGEEQFF.

The chain has TRBV28 and TRBJ2-7; a weak D match, TRBD1 (7 bases). V shed 6 bases and J shed 3 bases, with 15 bases lying between them. Germline CDR1 and CDR2: MDHEN and SYDVKM. The CDR3 length is 14 residues. The CDR3 region is CASRAGQNNYEQYF. CDR3 sequence (DNA): TGTGCCAGCAGGGCGGGACAGAATAACTACGAGCAGTACTTC.

V gene TRBV7-2 combines with J gene TRBJ2-7; TRBD2 aligns across 10 bases. This CDR3 has 15 amino acids. Germline-derived CDR1 and CDR2 are SGHTA and FQGNSA. Trimming cost V 1 base and J 2 bases; bases outside gene matches: 2. CDR3 DNA: TGTGCCAGCAGCTTAGAGCGGGGGGGGGCCTACGAGCAGTACTTC. Translation: CASSLERGGAYEQYF. The whole variable domain, remainder taken from reference TRBV7-2 and TRBJ2-7, is GAGVSQSPSNKVTEKGKDVELRCDPISGHTALYWYRQSLGQGLEFLIYFQGNSAPDKSGLPSDRFSAERTGGSVSTLTIQRTQQEDSAVYLCASSLERGGAYEQYFGPGTRLTVT.

This clone was seen only a few times. DNA of the CDR3: TGTGCCAGCAGCCCATACAGCACTAGCACAGATACGCAGTATTTT. Amino acids: CASSPYSTSTDTQYF. The rearrangement uses TRBV5-8 and TRBJ2-3; D uncertain. V dropped 4 bases and J dropped 0 bases, with 12 bases sitting between them. The CDR3 has 15 residues. Germline V gene sequence: CDR1 SGHTS, CDR2 YDEGEE. Together with reference TRBV5-8 and TRBJ2-3, the CDR3 gives the full variable domain: EAGVTQSPTHLIKTRGQQATLRCSPISGHTSVYWYQQALGLGLQFLLWYDEGEERNRGNFPPRFSGRQFPNYSSELNVNALELEDSALYLCASSPYSTSTDTQYFGPGTRLTVL.

The chain is built from TRBV5-4 and TRBJ2-1; D possibly corresponds to TRBD1 (7 bases). CDR3 length: 15 amino acids. V dropped 4 bases and J dropped 4 bases, with 15 bases sitting between them. Germline CDR1 reads SGHNT; CDR2 reads YYREEE (reference sequence). CDR3 region: CASSHRDSGYNEQFF. DNA for the CDR3: TGTGCCAGCAGCCACCGGGACAGCGGGTACAATGAGCAGTTCTTC.

The sample holds a few counts of this clone. The rearrangement uses TRBV11-3 and TRBJ2-1; 10 bases agree with TRBD2. Germline loops: CDR1 SGHNT, CDR2 YENEEA. Trimming took 0 bases from V and 4 from J; bases not matched to a gene: 0. The CDR3 consists of 15 residues. The CDR3 spells CASSLDSGGYNEQFF. DNA of the CDR3: TGTGCCAGCAGCTTAGATAGCGGGGGGTACAATGAGCAGTTCTTC.

This clone was found a few times. The chain has TRBV19 and TRBJ2-3, with 9 nucleotides matching TRBD2. Trimming removed 6 bases from V and 6 bases from J; junction bases left unmatched: 13. This CDR3 is 16 amino acids long. Germline V gene data show CDR1 as LNHDA and CDR2 as SQIVND (reference sequence). CDR3 DNA sequence: TGTGCCAGTAGGGAAGAGACTAGCGGCGGTGGGGATACGCAGTATTTT. Protein: CASREETSGGGDTQYF. The full variable domain, completed using reference TRBV19 and TRBJ2-3, is DGGITQSPKYLFRKEGQNVTLSCEQNLNHDAMYWYRQDPGQGLRLIYYSQIVNDFQKGDIAEGYSVSREKKESFPLTVTSAQKNPTAFYLCASREETSGGGDTQYFGPGTRLTVL.

The CDR3 reads CASSLVTGGETYEQYF. The CDR3 DNA follows: TGTGCCAGCAGCTTAGTTACGGGGGGTGAAACCTACGAGCAGTACTTC. This chain connects TRBV7-2 to TRBJ2-7; 7 nucleotides align to TRBD2. This CDR3 contains 16 residues. J lost 2 bases, V lost 1 base, and 8 bases had no gene match. In germline, CDR1 is SGHTA, CDR2 FQGNSA.

The V and J genes are TRBV20-1 and TRBJ2-1, with no clear D. V was shortened by 5 bases and J by 6 bases, with 8 bases between the two germline ends. This CDR3 region has 11 residues. The germline V gene has CDR1 DFQATT and CDR2 SNEGSKA (reference sequence). This chain's CDR3 is CSADWPNEQFF. The CDR3 DNA reads as TGCAGTGCTGATTGGCCCAATGAGCAGTTCTTC.

This clone has more than one count but fewer than ten. J is TRBJ1-5 and V is TRBV28; a weak D match, TRBD1 (5 bases). V lost 6 bases, J lost 7 bases, and 16 bases lay in between. The germline V gene encodes CDR1 MDHEN and CDR2 SYDVKM. The CDR3 is 14 amino acids. CDR3 in amino acids: CASRPQGLGQPQHF. CDR3 sequence (DNA): TGTGCCAGCAGACCCCAGGGCTTGGGACAGCCCCAGCATTTT.

This chain links TRBV27 with TRBJ2-7, with TRBD1 matching over 12 bases. CDR1 MNHEY and CDR2 SMNVEV come from the germline V gene (reference sequence). Trimming at V came to 5 bases and at J to 6 bases, leaving 11 bases not matched to a gene. This CDR3 contains 16 residues. Here the CDR3 DNA reads TGTGCCAGCAGTCTCGGGACAGGGGGCCCATCGTCCGAGCAGTACTTC. This gives the protein CASSLGTGGPSSEQYF.

This clone was seen a single time. The CDR3 coding sequence is TGTGCCAGCAGCCTTGGCCCGGACAGGGAAGCTTTCTTT. Its translation is CASSLGPDREAFF. The gene calls are TRBV11-3 and TRBJ1-1; 7 bases match TRBD1. CDR3 length: 13 amino acids. CDR1 and CDR2 from the germline V gene are SGHNT and YENEEA. V shed 5 bases, J shed 8 bases, and the junction held 8 bases outside the gene matches.

This clone was counted only a few times. V and J are TRBV30 and TRBJ2-7, with 8 bases that match TRBD1. V lost 5 bases and J lost 7; bases outside the gene matches: 7. Germline V CDR1 and CDR2: GTSNPN, SVGIG (reference sequence). This CDR3 is 12 amino acids long. CDR3 DNA: TGTGCCTGGTCGGACAGGGCGAGGGAGCAGTACTTC. Translated, it gives CAWSDRAREQYF.

A few counts support this clone. This chain uses TRBV10-3 with TRBJ1-3, with 8 bases lining up with TRBD1. The ends lost 2 bases at V and 5 bases at J; junction bases unmatched: 5. CDR1 ENHRY and CDR2 SYGVKD come from the germline V gene. This CDR3 contains 15 residues. CDR3 sequence (DNA): TGTGCCATCAGTGAGACCGGACAGGGAAGAAACACCATATATTTT. This sequence encodes CAISETGQGRNTIYF.